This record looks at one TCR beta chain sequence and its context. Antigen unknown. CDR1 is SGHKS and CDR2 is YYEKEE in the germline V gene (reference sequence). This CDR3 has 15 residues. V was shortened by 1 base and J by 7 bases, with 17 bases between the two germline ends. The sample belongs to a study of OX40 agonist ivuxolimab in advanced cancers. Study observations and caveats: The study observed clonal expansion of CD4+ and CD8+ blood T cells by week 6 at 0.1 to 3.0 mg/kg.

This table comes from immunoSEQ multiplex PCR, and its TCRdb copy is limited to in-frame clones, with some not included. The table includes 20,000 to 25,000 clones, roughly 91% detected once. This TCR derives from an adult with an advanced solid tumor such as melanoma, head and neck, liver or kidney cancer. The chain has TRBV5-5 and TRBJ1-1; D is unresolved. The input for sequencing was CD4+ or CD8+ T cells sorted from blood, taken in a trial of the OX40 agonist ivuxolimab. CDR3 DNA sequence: TGTGCCAGCAGCTTGCGGGTTTACCTACCTTTTGAAGCTTTCTTT. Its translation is CASSLRVYLPFEAFF. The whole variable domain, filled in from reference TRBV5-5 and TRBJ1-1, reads DAGVTQSPTHLIKTRGQQVTLRCSPISGHKSVSWYQQVLGQGPQFIFQYYEKEERGRGNFPDRFSARQFPNYSSELNVNALLLGDSALYLCASSLRVYLPFEAFFGQGTRLTVV.